This TCR beta chain was profiled in a study of shared clonotypes between healthy human individuals. In the study overall: Donors were two women and a few men aged 18 to 49. Per-donor plates numbered three CD4 naive, three CD4 memory, two CD8 naive and one CD8 memory.

For this clone: As yet, its antigen is unknown.

TCRdb's copy holds only in-frame clones and misses some; the assay was immunoSEQ multiplex PCR. The sample consists of under 850,000 clones, 80% to 95% of them appearing once. Naive-designated CD8 cells lacked CD45RO, were positively enriched for CCR7, and omitted terminally differentiated effector memory CD45RA+ cells. The study's findings and limits: A generally larger estimated richness was seen in naive subsets than in memory subsets.

CDR1 is GTSNPN, CDR2 SVGIG, per germline (reference sequence). V lost 5 bases to trimming and J lost 4 bases; unmatched junction nucleotides: 9. The CDR3 contains 15 residues. Sequences were obtained from naive CD8+ T cells sorted from blood. This chain links TRBV30 with TRBJ2-3; 10 bases agree with TRBD2. The clonotype comes from a man aged 30 to 39 in good health. As DNA, the CDR3 is TGTGCCTGGTCAATGCTAGCGGGAGCTGCAGATACGCAGTATTTT. The encoded protein is CAWSMLAGAADTQYF.